These 22 T cell receptor beta chains were all obtained from the same sample, sequenced in a study of blood T cell repertoires in COVID-19. TCRdb keeps only in-frame clones here, not all; method: immunoSEQ multiplex PCR. This repertoire shows approximately 100,000 clones, around 83% found once; its top ten account for 2% to 2.5%. Sequenced sample: peripheral blood. Receptor source: a human donor in a cohort sampled during active COVID-19.

V usage is TRBV10-3 and J usage is TRBJ1-5; 8 nucleotides align to TRBD1. There are 13 residues in the CDR3. The V gene's germline CDR1 is ENHRY and CDR2 SYGVKD. The J segment lost 4 bases and the V segment lost 4 bases, leaving 0 bases of the junction unmatched. This CDR3 is CAISGDRNQPQHF. The CDR3 DNA is TGTGCCATCAGTGGGGACAGGAATCAGCCCCAGCATTTT.

The chain links TRBV28 to TRBJ1-1, with 8 positions matching TRBD1. Germline V gives CDR1 MDHEN, CDR2 SYDVKM. V trimming: 4 bases; J trimming: 4 bases; junction bases outside the gene matches: 8. The CDR3 length is 15 residues. The CDR3 DNA reads TGTGCCAGCAGTTACCTGACAGGGGAGGGCACTGAAGCTTTCTTT. Translating it yields CASSYLTGEGTEAFF.

J is TRBJ1-1 and V is TRBV30; TRBD1 matches 9 bases. The germline V gene has CDR1 GTSNPN and CDR2 SVGIG (reference sequence). The CDR3 contains 14 residues. V was pared by 4 bases and J by 5 bases, with 8 bases of the junction left unmatched. CDR3 loop: CAWKDRGPWTEAFF. CDR3 nucleotide sequence: TGTGCCTGGAAGGACAGGGGCCCGTGGACTGAAGCTTTCTTT.

CDR3 DNA sequence: TGTGCCAGCAGCAATACCGGGACAGATAATTCACCCCTCCACTTT. Amino acids: CASSNTGTDNSPLHF. This chain links TRBV28 with TRBJ1-6; 7 bases are a match to TRBD1. CDR1 is MDHEN, CDR2 SYDVKM, per germline. The CDR3 length is 15 residues. V lost 6 bases and J lost 5; bases outside the gene matches: 7.

The count of this clone is one. For the CDR3, the DNA is TGTGCCAGCAGCTGGACAGGGGTTAATGAAAAACTGTTTTTT. It is translated as CASSWTGVNEKLFF. The chain is built from TRBV7-2 and TRBJ1-4, with TRBD1 matching 9 bases. After removal of 4 bases from V and 4 bases from J, the junction contained 1 base not matched to a gene. The CDR3 has 14 residues. Germline V lookup: CDR1 SGHTA, CDR2 FQGNSA.

This chain uses TRBV2 with TRBJ2-1; 10 bases are a match to TRBD2. Germline lookup yields CDR1 SNHLY and CDR2 FYNNEI. V was clipped by 6 bases and J by 8 bases; unmatched bases: 10. The CDR3 sequence is 15 residues long. This chain's CDR3 is CASSRSGGKRDEQFF. CDR3 DNA sequence: TGTGCCAGCAGCCGTAGCGGGGGGAAACGCGATGAGCAGTTCTTC.

This chain joins TRBV10-3 and TRBJ2-7, with 10 nucleotides matching TRBD1. V lost 0 bases, J lost 2 bases, and 1 base stayed unmatched. The CDR3 spans 15 residues. Looked up from germline, CDR1 is ENHRY and CDR2 is SYGVKD. CDR3 sequence (DNA): TGTGCCATCAGTGAGTCGGGGACAGGGGCCTACGAGCAGTACTTC. Its translation is CAISESGTGAYEQYF.

The chain has TRBV28 and TRBJ2-5; TRBD1 is a possible D gene (6 bases). The CDR3 loop spans 14 amino acids. Trimming shortened V by 2 bases and J by 3 bases, and 10 bases separated the two germline ends. Germline V gene lookup returns CDR1 MDHEN and CDR2 SYDVKM. CDR3 bases: TGTGCCAGCAGTTTACCCAGGGGCGAAGAGACCCAGTACTTC. This encodes CASSLPRGEETQYF.

Only a few counts were recorded for this clone. The chain carries TRBV5-6 and TRBJ1-2; TRBD1 agrees at 8 bases. Germline V gene data show CDR1 as SGHDT and CDR2 as YYEEEE. CDR3 length: 13 residues. The junction had 1 base not matched to a gene; V was cut back by 3 bases and J by 3 bases. The chain's CDR3 is CASSWGQDYGYTF. DNA of the CDR3: TGTGCCAGCAGCTGGGGACAGGACTATGGCTACACCTTC.

In DNA, the CDR3 is TGTGCCAGCAGCACAGGGTTCTACGAGCAGTACTTC. It is translated as CASSTGFYEQYF. The rearrangement uses TRBV7-9 and TRBJ2-7, with D possibly being TRBD1 (6 bases). This CDR3 spans 12 amino acids. From germline, CDR1 is SEHNR and CDR2 FQNEAQ (reference sequence). Between the trimmed V and J ends, which lost 5 bases and 3 bases, there was a span of 8 bases.

V gene TRBV19 combines with J gene TRBJ2-3; the match to TRBD2 covers 8 bases. Germline-derived CDR1 and CDR2 are LNHDA and SQIVND (reference sequence). This CDR3 is built from 16 residues. Trimming cost V 4 bases and J 1 base; bases outside gene matches: 7. CDR3 DNA: TGTGCCAGTAGTAGAACTAGCGGACCCGGCACAGATACGCAGTATTTT. This sequence encodes CASSRTSGPGTDTQYF.

The rearrangement uses TRBV5-4 and TRBJ2-7; TRBD2 aligns across 11 bases. CDR3 size: 15 residues. V was pared by 0 bases and J by 4 bases, with 3 bases of the junction left unmatched. CDR1 and CDR2 (germline): SGHNT, YYREEE (reference sequence). CDR3 bases: TGTGCCAGCAGCTTGGCCGGGACTAGCGGTTACGAGCAGTACTTC. This translates into CASSLAGTSGYEQYF.

The chain links TRBV5-1 to TRBJ2-1, with 7 nucleotides matching TRBD2. The CDR3 consists of 15 residues. CDR1 and CDR2 from the germline V gene are SGHRS and YFSETQ. J gave up 0 bases and V 1 base, and 1 base lay outside the gene matches. CDR3 DNA: TGCGCCAGCAGCTTGTCTAGCGGCTCCTACAATGAGCAGTTCTTC. It is translated as CASSLSSGSYNEQFF.

This sequence joins TRBV3-1 (or the pseudogene TRBV3-2) and TRBJ1-1; TRBD1 aligns across 7 bases. CDR1 is LGHDT and CDR2 is YNNKEL in the germline V gene (reference sequence). The CDR3 sequence is 14 residues long. The ends lost 2 bases at V and 3 bases at J; junction bases unmatched: 3. The CDR3 sequence is CASSQPGGDTEAFF. CDR3 sequence (DNA): TGTGCCAGCAGCCAACCAGGGGGAGACACTGAAGCTTTCTTT.

The rearrangement links TRBV28 to TRBJ1-2; TRBD1 is a possible D gene (5 bases). The germline V gene encodes CDR1 MDHEN and CDR2 SYDVKM. This CDR3 is built from 12 residues. Trimming removed 6 bases at V and 8 bases at J, with 13 bases between. CDR3 in DNA: TGTGCCAGCAGCAGGGTATTAGGCGGCTACACCTTC. Translated: CASSRVLGGYTF.

This chain joins TRBV27 and TRBJ2-6, with 9 bases aligning to TRBD1. The trim removed 3 bases at V and 4 bases at J, leaving 16 bases unmatched. The CDR3 loop spans 20 amino acids. The germline CDR1 and CDR2 sequences are MNHEY and SMNVEV (reference sequence). This CDR3 reads CASSFGYFNRGRTGANVLTF. The CDR3 coding sequence is TGTGCCAGCAGTTTCGGTTATTTCAACAGGGGGCGAACGGGGGCCAACGTCCTGACTTTC.

The chain couples TRBV19 to TRBJ2-1; TRBD2 is a possible D gene (5 bases). CDR3 length: 11 residues. With 3 bases removed from V and 9 bases from J, the gap between germline ends came to 6 bases. CDR1 and CDR2 (germline): LNHDA, SQIVND (reference sequence). CDR3 loop: CASSMGSEQFF. The DNA for the CDR3 is TGTGCCAGTAGTATGGGGAGTGAGCAGTTCTTC.

The chain combines TRBV18 with TRBJ1-2, with D possibly matching TRBD1 (6 bases). CDR1 and CDR2 (germline): KGHSH, LQKENI. The CDR3 has 14 residues. Trimming removed 6 bases at V and 6 bases at J, with 17 bases between. The CDR3 sequence: CASSDLQGKHGYTF. CDR3 in DNA: TGTGCCAGCTCCGACCTGCAGGGGAAACATGGCTACACCTTC.

V is TRBV5-1 and J is TRBJ2-7; 9 nucleotides match TRBD2. J lost 2 bases, V lost 0 bases, and 9 bases had no gene match. This CDR3 is 17 amino acids long. In germline, CDR1 is SGHRS, CDR2 YFSETQ. The CDR3 DNA follows: TGCGCCAGCAGCTTGGCCCTAGCGGGGTCTTTCCCCTACGAGCAGTACTTC. Encoded protein: CASSLALAGSFPYEQYF.

This chain joins TRBV10-3 and TRBJ1-1, with TRBD1 identical over 12 bases. The CDR3 is 20 residues long. Germline CDR1 ENHRY, CDR2 SYGVKD. Trimming at V came to 0 bases and at J to 3 bases, leaving 14 bases not matched to a gene. The CDR3 sequence: CAISESTPGQGAYGDTEAFF. CDR3 DNA: TGTGCCATCAGTGAGTCAACCCCGGGACAGGGGGCGTATGGGGACACTGAAGCTTTCTTT.

The rearrangement links TRBV10-3 to TRBJ1-3; TRBD1 is a possible D gene (6 bases). The CDR3 covers 16 residues. With 6 bases removed from V and 1 base from J, the gap between germline ends came to 16 bases. Germline V gene sequence: CDR1 ENHRY, CDR2 SYGVKD. The DNA for the CDR3 is TGTGCCATCAGCGGCGCCGGGACATTGTCTGGAAACACCATATATTTT. This gives the protein CAISGAGTLSGNTIYF.

The chain has TRBV5-1 and TRBJ2-2; no definite D call. The V and J ends lost 0 bases and 4 bases respectively, with 7 bases between them. Germline CDR1 reads SGHRS; CDR2 reads YFSETQ. The CDR3 covers 14 residues. CDR3 coding DNA: TGCGCCAGCAGCTTGGGGCAGTCCACCGGGGAGCTGTTTTTT. Translation: CASSLGQSTGELFF.